This TCR beta chain originates from a study of blood T cell repertoires in COVID-19. Study information: Some COVID-19 samples were acute and others convalescent; all came from the United States, Italy and Spain. From T cells, B-cell-depleted T cells, or PBMCs came the material, which was cDNA or gDNA.

This clone has a handful of counts. Germline assignment: CDR1 SEHNR and CDR2 FQNEAQ (reference sequence). The CDR3 consists of 12 residues. V lost 6 bases, J lost 7 bases, and 10 bases lay in between. Per the authors' pipeline: Scientists estimated how many nucleated cells there were by amplifying reference gene primers. Libraries were prepared by immunoSEQ multiplex PCR; TCRdb keeps only in-frame clonotypes and omits some of them. The V and J calls and clone size come from that table; D and trimming were worked out from the DNA. The sample contains roughly 55,000 clones, around 84% of which appear only once.

The sample was peripheral blood. The rearrangement links TRBV7-9 to TRBJ2-1; weak D call: TRBD1 (6 bases). This TCR was recovered from a man aged 70-80 years with active COVID-19. For the CDR3, the DNA is TGTGCCAGCAGTTGGGGGCCGAATGAGCAGTTCTTC. It specifies CASSWGPNEQFF.